The count of the clone carrying this TCR beta chain is one. The entry originates in a study of blood T cell repertoires in COVID-19. Sequencing was performed with immunoSEQ multiplex PCR; in TCRdb, only in-frame clones are kept and a portion is missing. The sample records 100,000 to 150,000 clones, 69% being singletons. Sample: peripheral blood. This sequence originates from an older woman with acute or convalescent COVID-19.

The CDR3 here is CASSRPERGAYNEQFF. For the CDR3, the DNA is TGTGCCAGCAGCCGGCCCGAGCGGGGCGCCTACAATGAGCAGTTCTTC. The chain couples TRBV4-2 to TRBJ2-1; 7 bases match TRBD2. Per the germline V gene, CDR1 is LGHNA and CDR2 is YNFKEQ. The CDR3 sequence is 16 residues long. J was trimmed by 2 bases and V by 4 bases; bases with no gene match: 8.